This TCR beta chain was sequenced during a study of early stage breast cancer tumors. Study-wide background: Of fewer than 20 invasive breast tumors, around 13 were hormone receptor-positive, HER2-negative. Roughly 10-fold was the mean read coverage per sample.

In regard to this clone: No antigen is known for it.

This table comes from immunoSEQ multiplex PCR, and its TCRdb copy is limited to in-frame clones, with some not included. The data contain about 63,000 clones, roughly 80% of them singletons. Regarding the study as a whole: Chain pairing and CD4, CD8 or FOXP3 expression were not captured. Tumors had approximately 2.5-fold higher T cell density and higher clonality than adjacent normal breast tissue.

Between the trimmed V and J ends, which lost 6 bases and 5 bases, there was a span of 16 bases. Germline loops: CDR1 SQVTM, CDR2 ANQGSEA. CDR3 length: 13 residues. The clonotype originates from a person aged 25 to 39 with breast cancer. J is TRBJ1-1 and V is TRBV29-1, with D perhaps TRBD1 (5 bases). The specimen was blood. In DNA form, the CDR3 reads TGCAGCGTGGCGTTGGGGGTCGGGACTGAAGCTTTCTTT. It codes for CSVALGVGTEAFF. The variable domain in full, with the rest retrieved from reference TRBV29-1 and TRBJ1-1, is SAVISQKPSRDICQRGTSLTIQCQVDSQVTMMFWYRQQPGQSLTLIATANQGSEATYESGFVIDKFPISRPNLTFSTLTVSNMSPEDSSIYLCSVALGVGTEAFFGQGTRLTVV.